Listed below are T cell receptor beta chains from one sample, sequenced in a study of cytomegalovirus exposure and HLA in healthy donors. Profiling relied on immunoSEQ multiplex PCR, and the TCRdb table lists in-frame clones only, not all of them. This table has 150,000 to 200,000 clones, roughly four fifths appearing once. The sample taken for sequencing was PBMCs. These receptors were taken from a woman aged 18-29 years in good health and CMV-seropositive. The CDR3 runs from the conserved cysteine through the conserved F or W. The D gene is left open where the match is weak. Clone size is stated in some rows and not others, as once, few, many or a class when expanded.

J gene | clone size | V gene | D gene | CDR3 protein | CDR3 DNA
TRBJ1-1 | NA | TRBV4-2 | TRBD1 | CASSPHPQTGTEAFF | TGTGCCAGCAGCCCCCACCCTCAGACAGGGACTGAAGCTTTCTTT
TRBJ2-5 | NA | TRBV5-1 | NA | CASSLTRGGQETQYF | TGCGCCAGCAGCTTGACTAGAGGGGGCCAAGAGACCCAGTACTTC
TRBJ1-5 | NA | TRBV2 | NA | CASRSGGQPQHF | TGTGCCAGCAGGTCGGGGGGTCAGCCCCAGCATTTT
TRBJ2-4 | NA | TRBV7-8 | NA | CASSWGQGASSRYF | NA
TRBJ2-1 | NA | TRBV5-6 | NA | CASSLGQGQFF | TGTGCCAGCAGCTTGGGGCAGGGGCAGTTCTTC
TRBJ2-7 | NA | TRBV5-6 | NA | CASSSYPYEQYF | TGTGCCAGCAGCTCCTATCCTTACGAGCAGTACTTC
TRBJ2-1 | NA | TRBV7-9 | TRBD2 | CASSPRGAPGLADNEQFF | TGTGCCAGCAGCCCACGAGGGGCACCGGGACTAGCGGACAATGAGCAGTTCTTC
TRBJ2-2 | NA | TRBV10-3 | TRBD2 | CASGGRQSPDTGELFF | TGTGCCTCCGGGGGGAGGCAGAGCCCCGACACCGGGGAGCTGTTTTTT
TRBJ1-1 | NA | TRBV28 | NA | CASEQTGVGRNTEAFF | TGTGCCAGCGAACAAACGGGGGTCGGCAGGAACACTGAAGCTTTCTTT
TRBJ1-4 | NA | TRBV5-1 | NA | CASSLQSTTTNEKLFF | TGCGCCAGCAGCTTGCAGTCAACGACAACTAATGAAAAACTGTTTTTT
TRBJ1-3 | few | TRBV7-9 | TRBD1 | CASSSPRDRVDGNTIYF | TGTGCCAGCAGCTCTCCCCGGGACAGGGTGGATGGAAACACCATATATTTT
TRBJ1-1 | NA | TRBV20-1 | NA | CSARSNTEAFF | TGCAGTGCTAGATCTAACACTGAAGCTTTCTTT
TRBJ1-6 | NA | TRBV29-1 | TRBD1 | CSVDGGQGVSPLHF | TGCAGCGTTGATGGGGGACAGGGAGTATCACCCCTCCACTTT
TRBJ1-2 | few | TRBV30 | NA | CAWSRGYGYTF | TGTGCCTGGAGTCGGGGGTATGGCTACACCTTC
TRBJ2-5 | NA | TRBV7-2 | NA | CASSRGGTGETQYF | TGTGCCAGCAGCCGTGGCGGAACAGGGGAGACCCAGTACTTC
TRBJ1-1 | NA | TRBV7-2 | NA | CASSSPGGITEAFF | TGTGCCAGCAGCTCCCCCGGCGGAATCACTGAAGCTTTCTTT
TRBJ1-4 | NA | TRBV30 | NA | CAWGPWGENEKLFF | TGTGCCTGGGGACCCTGGGGAGAGAACGAAAAACTGTTTTTT
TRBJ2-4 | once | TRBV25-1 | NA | CASSELRGTKNIQYF | TGTGCCAGCAGTGAACTCAGGGGAACCAAAAACATTCAGTACTTC
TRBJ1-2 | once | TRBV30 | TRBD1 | CAWSPPTGANYGYTF | TGTGCCTGGAGTCCCCCGACAGGGGCGAACTATGGCTACACCTTC
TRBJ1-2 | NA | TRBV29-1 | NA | CSVEWLEGGYTF | TGCAGCGTGGAGTGGTTGGAGGGCGGCTACACCTTC
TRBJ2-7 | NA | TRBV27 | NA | CASSLMGEENEQYF | TGTGCCAGCAGTTTAATGGGAGAGGAAAACGAGCAGTACTTC
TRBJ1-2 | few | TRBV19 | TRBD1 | CASSIPGGGAGYTF | TGTGCCAGTAGTATACCCGGAGGGGGCGCGGGCTACACCTTC
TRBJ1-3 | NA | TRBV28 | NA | CASREMVVTGNTIYF | TGTGCCAGCAGGGAGATGGTAGTTACCGGAAACACCATATATTTT
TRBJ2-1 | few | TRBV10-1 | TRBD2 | CASSGVAGGEQFF | TGCGCCAGCAGTGGGGTCGCGGGGGGGGAGCAGTTCTTC
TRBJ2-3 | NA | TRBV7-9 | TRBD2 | CASRKLGGWTSIPDTQYF | TGTGCCAGCAGGAAACTGGGGGGTTGGACTAGCATTCCAGATACGCAGTATTTT
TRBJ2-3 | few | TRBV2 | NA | CASTYLGLSSF | TGTGCCAGCACCTACCTGGGGCTTTCCTCTTTT
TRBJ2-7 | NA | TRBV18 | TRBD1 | CASSYREAGGSYEQYF | TGTGCCAGCTCCTACCGCGAGGCAGGGGGTTCCTACGAGCAGTACTTC
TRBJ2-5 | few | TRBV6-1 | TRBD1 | CASSVGQGGVVETQYF | TGTGCCAGCAGTGTAGGACAGGGTGGAGTGGTAGAGACCCAGTACTTC
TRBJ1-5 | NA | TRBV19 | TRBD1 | CASTGGMGNQPQHF | TGTGCCAGCACAGGGGGTATGGGCAATCAGCCCCAGCATTTT
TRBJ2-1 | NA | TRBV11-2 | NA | CASSLGGGPYNEQFF | TGTGCCAGCAGCTTAGGGGGGGGCCCTTACAATGAGCAGTTCTTC
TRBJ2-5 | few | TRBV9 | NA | CASSVGDTYFGQETQYF | TGTGCCAGCAGCGTAGGGGACACCTACTTCGGCCAAGAGACCCAGTACTTC
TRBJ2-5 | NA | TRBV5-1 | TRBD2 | CASSLEAGVETQYF | TGCGCCAGCAGCTTGGAGGCGGGGGTAGAGACCCAGTACTTC
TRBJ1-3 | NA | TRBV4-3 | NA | CASSQGPGSGNTIYF | TGCGCCAGCAGCCAAGGCCCAGGGTCCGGAAACACCATATATTTT
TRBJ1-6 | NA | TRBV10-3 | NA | CAISESVASPLHF | TGTGCCATCAGTGAGTCTGTAGCTTCACCCCTCCACTTT
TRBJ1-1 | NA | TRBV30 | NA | CAWTSAGLEAFF | TGTGCCTGGACCTCGGCAGGGCTTGAAGCTTTCTTT
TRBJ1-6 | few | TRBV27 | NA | CASRLSSYNSPLHF | TGTGCCAGCAGATTGAGCTCCTATAATTCACCCCTCCACTTT
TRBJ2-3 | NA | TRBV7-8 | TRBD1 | CASSPRALTGERTDTQYF | TGTGCCAGCAGCCCCCGAGCCTTGACAGGGGAGAGAACAGATACGCAGTATTTT
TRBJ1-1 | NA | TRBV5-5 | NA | CASSLYFTTAGTEAFF | TGTGCCAGCAGCTTGTACTTCACAACAGCGGGCACTGAAGCTTTCTTT
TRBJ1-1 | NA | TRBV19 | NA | CASSIGLGEATEAFF | TGTGCCAGTAGTATAGGTTTAGGGGAGGCCACTGAAGCTTTCTTT
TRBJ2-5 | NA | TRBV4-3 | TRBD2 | CASSQGGGKTQYF | TGCGCCAGCAGCCAGGGGGGGGGAAAGACCCAGTACTTC
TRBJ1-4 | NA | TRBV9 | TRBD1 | CASSPQSGTANEKLFF | TGTGCCAGCAGCCCGCAATCCGGGACAGCTAATGAAAAACTGTTTTTT